A single sample gave rise to the 30 T cell receptor beta chains below, sequenced in a study of blood T cell repertoires in COVID-19. This table comes from immunoSEQ multiplex PCR, and its TCRdb copy is limited to in-frame clones, with some not included. The sample carries some 250,000 clones, about nine tenths recorded once. Specimen: peripheral blood. The receptors originated from a woman aged 25-40 years with COVID-19, enrolled during active disease.

The V and J genes are TRBV7-9 and TRBJ2-7; 11 bases fit TRBD2. Trimming removed 5 bases from V and 6 bases from J; junction bases left unmatched: 15. In germline, CDR1 is SEHNR, CDR2 FQNEAQ (reference sequence). The CDR3 runs to 17 residues. DNA for the CDR3: TGTGCCAGCAGCCCCGGCCTGCTAGCGGGGGGAGTTGGCGAGCAGTACTTC. Its protein product is CASSPGLLAGGVGEQYF.

This clone has only one observation. The rearrangement links TRBV7-8 to TRBJ1-2; D is unresolved. Per germline, CDR1 SGHVS and CDR2 FQNEAQ. CDR3 length: 13 amino acids. The ends were cut back, 10 bases at V and 6 bases at J, with 18 bases in the middle. Here the CDR3 DNA reads TGTGCCATCAATATTAACAGATTGGATGGCTACACCTTC. The encoded protein is CAININRLDGYTF.

The chain is built from TRBV5-1 and TRBJ1-1, with a weak D call TRBD1 (5 bases). Germline assignment: CDR1 SGHRS and CDR2 YFSETQ. V lost 3 bases, J lost 1 base, and 10 bases lay in between. This CDR3 comprises 14 residues. CDR3 in DNA: TGCGCCAGCAGCTCTTTTACAGGGAACACTGAAGCTTTCTTT. It specifies CASSSFTGNTEAFF. Together with reference TRBV5-1 and TRBJ1-1, the CDR3 gives the full variable domain: KAGVTQTPRYLIKTRGQQVTLSCSPISGHRSVSWYQQTPGQGLQFLFEYFSETQRNKGNFPGRFSGRQFSNSRSEMNVSTLELGDSALYLCASSSFTGNTEAFFGQGTRLTVV.

The chain combines TRBV30 with TRBJ2-2; 10 bases align to TRBD2. CDR3 length equals 18 residues. The junction had 14 bases not matched to a gene; V was cut back by 2 bases and J by 5 bases. Germline loops: CDR1 GTSNPN, CDR2 SVGIG (reference sequence). The CDR3 here is CAWSLLVKRGGTTGELFF. For the CDR3, the DNA is TGTGCCTGGAGTCTCTTAGTGAAGCGGGGGGGCACGACCGGGGAGCTGTTTTTT.

The CDR3 coding sequence is TGCGCCAGCAGCTCGGGTAAAAAGGGGTCCGGGGAGCTGTTTTTT. As protein: CASSSGKKGSGELFF. The chain links TRBV5-1 to TRBJ2-2, with a tentative D call TRBD1 (5 bases). Between the trimmed V and J ends, which lost 3 bases and 6 bases, there was a span of 15 bases. From germline, CDR1 is SGHRS and CDR2 YFSETQ. CDR3 length: 15 amino acids.

V usage is TRBV4-2 and J usage is TRBJ2-2; D is perhaps TRBD1 (5 bases). From germline, CDR1 is LGHNA and CDR2 YNFKEQ. The CDR3 spans 14 residues. The V end lost 1 base, the J end lost 3 bases, and 6 bases lay between the germline ends. CDR3 in amino acids: CASSQGQYTGELFF. For the CDR3, the DNA is TGTGCCAGCAGCCAAGGACAGTACACCGGGGAGCTGTTTTTT.

This clone was counted once. V is TRBV7-8 and J is TRBJ1-2; D possibly corresponds to TRBD1 (5 bases). V was clipped by 2 bases and J by 2 bases, with 18 bases between them. The CDR3 covers 17 residues. Germline values: CDR1 SGHVS, CDR2 FQNEAQ. The CDR3 region has the DNA TGTGCCAGCAGCTTATTGGGGCCCGCTACCCCGAACTATGGCTACACCTTC. This sequence encodes CASSLLGPATPNYGYTF.

The chain has TRBV18 and TRBJ1-2; 7 bases are a match to TRBD1. Germline CDR1 KGHSH, CDR2 LQKENI. Unmatched junction bases numbered 4, after V lost 2 bases and J lost 4 bases. The CDR3 sequence is 14 residues long. CDR3 DNA sequence: TGTGCCAGCTCACCAAGGGGGCTGGGCTATGGCTACACCTTC. Translated: CASSPRGLGYGYTF.

This chain connects TRBV27 to TRBJ2-3; 10 bases agree with TRBD2. The trim removed 9 bases at V and 5 bases at J, leaving 8 bases unmatched. The CDR3 is 14 residues long. CDR1 and CDR2 (germline): MNHEY, SMNVEV (reference sequence). In nucleotides, the CDR3 is TGTGCCAGTACAAGCGGGGGGGCGGGAGATACGCAGTATTTT. Translated, it gives CASTSGGAGDTQYF.

This clone showed up just a few times. V usage is TRBV4-2 and J usage is TRBJ1-1, with 8 nucleotides matching TRBD1. The CDR3 totals 18 residues. With V trimmed by 0 bases and J by 4 bases, 13 bases remained unmatched. The germline V gene encodes CDR1 LGHNA and CDR2 YNFKEQ. The CDR3, as DNA: TGTGCCAGCAGCCAAGATGCCCGACAGGGGCCCCTGGTCACTGAAGCTTTCTTT. Translating gives CASSQDARQGPLVTEAFF.

This clone appeared a few times. The genes are TRBV19 and TRBJ1-6; 8 bases line up with TRBD1. Germline CDR1 LNHDA, CDR2 SQIVND (reference sequence). The CDR3 is 15 residues long. V lost 4 bases, J lost 9 bases, and 8 bases stayed unmatched. CDR3 region: CASSNDRGGASPLHF. In DNA, the CDR3 is TGTGCCAGTAGTAACGACAGGGGTGGTGCTTCACCCCTCCACTTT.

The chain is built from TRBV13 and TRBJ2-5; 7 bases map to TRBD1. CDR1 and CDR2 (germline): PRHDT, FYEKMQ (reference sequence). Germline trimming cut 3 bases from V and 2 bases from J; bases unmatched to any gene: 9. This CDR3 is built from 16 residues. In nucleotides, the CDR3 is TGTGCCAGCAGCTTTCCCTCAGGGGGACGACAAGAGACCCAGTACTTC. This gives the protein CASSFPSGGRQETQYF.

This clone appeared a few times. The genes are TRBV27 and TRBJ2-7, with TRBD2 matching 13 bases. V dropped 5 bases and J dropped 5; count of bases not matched to a gene: 18. Germline V CDR1 and CDR2: MNHEY, SMNVEV (reference sequence). This CDR3 contains 19 residues. The CDR3 DNA sequence: TGTGCCAGCAGTCCCCGACTAGCGGGGGGCCCTGCGGTACTCGACGAGCAGTACTTC. Protein sequence: CASSPRLAGGPAVLDEQYF.

This clone was seen a few times. This sequence joins TRBV4-2 and TRBJ1-2; D perhaps matches TRBD1 (6 bases). V lost 1 base and J lost 6, with 15 bases in between. CDR1 and CDR2 from the germline V gene are LGHNA and YNFKEQ. The CDR3 sequence is 15 residues long. As DNA, the CDR3 is TGTGCCAGCAGCCAAGTAAACAGGGAAATCAATGGCTACACCTTC. Protein product: CASSQVNREINGYTF.

The V gene is TRBV28, the J gene TRBJ2-7; the match to TRBD1 covers 9 bases. Germline CDR1 is MDHEN and CDR2 is SYDVKM. CDR3 size: 16 residues. With 4 bases clipped from V and 5 bases from J, the junction kept 12 bases outside the gene matches. The CDR3 DNA follows: TGTGCCAGCAGTTCTAAGTCGGGACAGGGTTCCCACGAGCAGTACTTC. It yields the protein CASSSKSGQGSHEQYF.

The CDR3 is CASSFGGGDYNEQFF. CDR3 sequence (DNA): TGTGCCAGCAGCTTCGGGGGAGGGGACTACAATGAGCAGTTCTTC. The chain joins TRBV11-2 to TRBJ2-1, with 7 bases fitting TRBD2. CDR3 length: 15 residues. Germline CDR1 reads SGHAT; CDR2 reads FQNNGV. V dropped 3 bases and J dropped 3; count of bases not matched to a gene: 5.

The rearrangement links TRBV6-5 to TRBJ1-1; no firm D call. Per the germline V gene, CDR1 is MNHEY and CDR2 is SVGAGI. The CDR3 is 14 amino acids. V gave up 2 bases and J gave up 2 bases, with 9 bases separating them. CDR3 DNA: TGTGCCAGCAGTTACGGTGCGGGAAACACTGAAGCTTTCTTT. Protein product: CASSYGAGNTEAFF.

The chain is built from TRBV28 and TRBJ1-1; TRBD1 agrees at 8 bases. This CDR3 comprises 14 residues. Germline loops: CDR1 MDHEN, CDR2 SYDVKM. V shed 3 bases, J shed 12 bases, and the junction held 12 bases outside the gene matches. The CDR3 nucleotides read TGTGCCAGCAGTTTTAGTTTTTTCCACAGGGGGTCTTTCTTT. It translates to CASSFSFFHRGSFF.

The V call is TRBV19, the J call TRBJ2-4; D is ambiguous. CDR1 and CDR2 (germline): LNHDA, SQIVND (reference sequence). The CDR3 is 14 residues long. V was trimmed by 1 base and J by 0 bases, leaving 4 bases between them. CDR3 region: CASSIGLAKNIQYF. The DNA of the CDR3 is TGTGCCAGTAGTATAGGTCTAGCCAAAAACATTCAGTACTTC. The full variable domain, with the rest looked up from reference TRBV19 and TRBJ2-4, is DGGITQSPKYLFRKEGQNVTLSCEQNLNHDAMYWYRQDPGQGLRLIYYSQIVNDFQKGDIAEGYSVSREKKESFPLTVTSAQKNPTAFYLCASSIGLAKNIQYFGAGTRLSVL.

The chain uses TRBV15 and TRBJ1-5, with a tentative D call TRBD1 (6 bases). Deletions cut 5 bases from V and 7 bases from J, with 15 bases between. CDR1 is LNHNV, CDR2 YYDKDF, per germline (reference sequence). The CDR3 covers 14 residues. CDR3 coding DNA: TGTGCCACCAGCTCATACATACAGGGCCAGCCCCAGCATTTT. It codes for CATSSYIQGQPQHF.

The rearrangement uses TRBV12-3 or TRBV12-4 and TRBJ2-4; D gene unclear. The CDR3 has 13 amino acids. Deletions cut 2 bases from V and 7 bases from J, with 9 bases between. The CDR3 sequence is CASSLRVVNIQYF. As DNA, the CDR3 is TGTGCCAGCAGTTTAAGAGTTGTGAACATTCAGTACTTC.

The chain is built from TRBV27 and TRBJ2-3; D gene ambiguous. Germline V lookup: CDR1 MNHEY, CDR2 SMNVEV (reference sequence). Trimming took 7 bases from V and 4 from J, leaving 15 bases between them. This CDR3 has 14 residues. The CDR3 loop reads CASKNDFDPDTQYF. CDR3 nucleotide sequence: TGTGCCAGCAAAAACGACTTCGACCCAGATACGCAGTATTTT.

This rearrangement joins TRBV7-9 to TRBJ1-6; no clear D. V was shortened by 10 bases and J by 11 bases, with 9 bases between the two germline ends. The CDR3 totals 10 residues. Germline CDR1 reads SEHNR; CDR2 reads FQNEAQ (reference sequence). CDR3 in DNA: TGTGCCAACGAGGTCCCACCCCTCCACTTT. It codes for CANEVPPLHF.

The rearrangement links TRBV10-2 to TRBJ2-5; possible D gene TRBD2, 5 bases. V lost 9 bases and J 5 bases, leaving 25 bases between the germline ends. CDR3 length: 16 amino acids. The germline CDR1 and CDR2 sequences are WSHSY and SAAADI. CDR3 in amino acids: CASTPRPPGNSETQYF. The CDR3 nucleotides are TGCGCCAGTACCCCCCGGCCGCCGGGGAATAGCGAGACCCAGTACTTC.

The chain is built from TRBV5-4 and TRBJ2-7, with D unresolved. Germline-derived CDR1 and CDR2 are SGHNT and YYREEE (reference sequence). CDR3 size: 14 residues. V dropped 2 bases and J dropped 0 bases, with 9 bases sitting between them. CDR3 in amino acids: CASSFEPGSYEQYF. CDR3 coding DNA: TGTGCCAGCAGCTTTGAACCCGGCTCCTACGAGCAGTACTTC.

The chain uses TRBV28 and TRBJ1-1; 7 positions agree with TRBD1. Germline V gene lookup returns CDR1 MDHEN and CDR2 SYDVKM. V lost 8 bases, J lost 0 bases, and 6 bases stayed unmatched. CDR3 length equals 14 residues. The CDR3 protein is CASSPGGMNTEAFF. Here the CDR3 DNA reads TGTGCCAGCTCACCAGGGGGAATGAACACTGAAGCTTTCTTT.

This clone appeared once. The chain is built from TRBV28 and TRBJ1-5, with D uncertain. This CDR3 contains 17 residues. V dropped 7 bases and J dropped 0 bases, with 19 bases sitting between them. Germline V lookup: CDR1 MDHEN, CDR2 SYDVKM. CDR3 bases: TGTGCCAGCATCCCCCCCGGGAGGATTTATAGCAATCAGCCCCAGCATTTT. Amino acids: CASIPPGRIYSNQPQHF.

The CDR3 spells CSVLTGGAETQYF. The CDR3 DNA reads as TGCAGCGTTTTGACAGGGGGCGCGGAGACCCAGTACTTC. The chain is built from TRBV29-1 and TRBJ2-5, with 10 bases that match TRBD1. The germline V gene encodes CDR1 SQVTM and CDR2 ANQGSEA. The CDR3 is 13 amino acids. With V trimmed by 5 bases and J by 5 bases, 5 bases remained unmatched.

The J gene is TRBJ2-7, the V gene TRBV18; TRBD1 agrees at 8 bases. V was clipped by 5 bases and J by 2 bases; unmatched bases: 8. This CDR3 is built from 15 residues. Looked up from germline, CDR1 is KGHSH and CDR2 is LQKENI. The CDR3 coding sequence is TGTGCCAGCTCATCATCGGGGACAGGTCCCTACGAGCAGTACTTC. Translating gives CASSSSGTGPYEQYF.

J is TRBJ2-3 and V is TRBV19; 12 nucleotides line up with TRBD2. The J segment lost 6 bases and the V segment lost 1 base, leaving 8 bases of the junction unmatched. Germline loops: CDR1 LNHDA, CDR2 SQIVND (reference sequence). This CDR3 has 17 residues. Written as DNA, the CDR3 is TGTGCCAGTAGTATAGGTCTAGCGGGGGGGCCTGTTGATACGCAGTATTTT. This codes for CASSIGLAGGPVDTQYF.